This T cell receptor beta chain comes out of a study of beta chain features in type 1 diabetes. Study-level background: Researchers looked at 95 million to 140 million sorted cells across all samples.

The study reverse transcribed the entire isolated RNA, so it sequenced expressed TCRB transcripts. The protocol was immunoSEQ multiplex PCR, while the TCRdb copy is restricted to in-frame clones and leaves out a portion. The data show approximately 160,000 clones, with 9% to 12% seen just once and more than 0.4% held by the top ten. Donors contributed one heparinised blood draw apiece, averaging around 100 mL. Cell sorting via CD45RO/CCR7/CD25/CD127/CD95/CD27 was performed to obtain CD4+ naive, central memory, regulatory and stem cell-like memory cells. The CDR3 is made up of 15 amino acids. Trimming took 5 bases from V and 5 from J; bases not matched to a gene: 9. The germline V gene has CDR1 PRHDT and CDR2 FYEKMQ (reference sequence). Concerning this clone: Its antigen is undetermined.

Study outcomes and limitations: Among all four CD4+ subsets, Type 1 diabetes patients had TCRB CDR3s that were moderately but significantly shorter. A greater similarity of naive, central memory and Treg TCRB repertoires was seen among patients than among healthy donors.

This chain connects TRBV13 to TRBJ2-5, with 9 bases lining up with TRBD1. Sequenced input: central memory CD4+ T cells from blood. The receptor was derived from a man aged 30 to 45 with type 1 diabetes. Here the CDR3 DNA reads TGTGCCAGCAGCCACTCACAGGGGGCGGGTGAGACCCAGTACTTC. It is translated as CASSHSQGAGETQYF. The whole variable domain, remainder taken from reference TRBV13 and TRBJ2-5, is AAGVIQSPRHLIKEKRETATLKCYPIPRHDTVYWYQQGPGQDPQFLISFYEKMQSDKGSIPDRFSAQQFSDYHSELNMSSLELGDSALYFCASSHSQGAGETQYFGPGTRLLVL.